The 6 T cell receptor beta chains below were found in one sample sequenced in a study of blood T cell repertoires in COVID-19. Profiling relied on immunoSEQ multiplex PCR, and the TCRdb table lists in-frame clones only, not all of them. Of roughly 200,000 clones in the sample, 80% to 90% are singletons; the top ten hold roughly 20%. Sequenced: peripheral blood. The receptors derive from a human donor in a cohort sampled during active COVID-19.

The chain carries TRBV6-6 and TRBJ2-7; D is possibly TRBD1 (6 bases). Germline V gene sequence: CDR1 MNHNY, CDR2 SVGAGI (reference sequence). V lost 2 bases, J lost 1 base, and 12 bases lay in between. CDR3 length equals 15 residues. The CDR3 nucleotides read TGTGCCAGCAGTTACCAACCCGGACAGTCCTACGAGCAGTACTTC. Its protein product is CASSYQPGQSYEQYF.

The chain links TRBV18 to TRBJ2-3; D is undetermined. This CDR3 is 12 amino acids long. CDR1 and CDR2 from the germline V gene are KGHSH and LQKENI. The ends were cut back, 1 base at V and 4 bases at J, with 3 bases in the middle. CDR3 DNA: TGTGCCAGCTCACCACGGCCAGATACGCAGTATTTT. This sequence encodes CASSPRPDTQYF.

V is TRBV7-7 and J is TRBJ2-3, with 10 positions matching TRBD1. The CDR3 is 14 residues long. The germline CDR1 and CDR2 sequences are SSHAT and FNYEAQ (reference sequence). The CDR3 coding sequence is TGTGCTGTGGGACAGGGGTCGGTTACAGATACGCAGTATTTT. It yields the protein CAVGQGSVTDTQYF.

This clone was counted between two and nine times. The V gene is TRBV27, the J gene TRBJ2-7, with 8 bases identical to TRBD1. CDR1 MNHEY and CDR2 SMNVEV come from the germline V gene (reference sequence). This CDR3 is built from 15 residues. The V segment lost 0 bases and the J segment 4 bases; nucleotides outside the gene matches: 5. The CDR3 loop reads CASSLSTGDLYEQYF. In DNA, the CDR3 is TGTGCCAGCAGTTTATCGACAGGGGATTTGTACGAGCAGTACTTC.

In this sample, this clone turned up once. This rearrangement joins TRBV3-1 (or the pseudogene TRBV3-2) to TRBJ2-7; D gene ambiguous. CDR3 size: 13 residues. Germline values: CDR1 LGHDT, CDR2 YNNKEL (reference sequence). Trimming removed 3 bases at V and 6 bases at J, with 12 bases between. For the CDR3, the DNA is TGTGCCAGCAGCCAGCTAAGCAGGTTCGAGCAGTACTTC. Translated, it gives CASSQLSRFEQYF.

The rearrangement uses TRBV2 and TRBJ2-7; D unclear. This CDR3 spans 14 amino acids. Looked up from germline, CDR1 is SNHLY and CDR2 is FYNNEI. The V end was cut by 5 bases, the J end by 0 bases, with 11 bases between. The CDR3 sequence is CASSSDTYSYEQYF. The CDR3 DNA is TGTGCCAGCAGTTCAGACACTTACTCCTACGAGCAGTACTTC.